Given below is one TCR beta chain in context. Its antigen is not known. Amplification used 60 Vbeta primers and 13 Jbeta primers. Only in-frame clones appear in the TCRdb table, and some are missing; sequencing was by immunoSEQ multiplex PCR. The table has over 150,000 clones, around 68% seen once. The germline gives CDR1 SEHNR, CDR2 FQNEAQ (reference sequence). V lost 6 bases, J lost 4 bases, and 7 bases stayed unmatched. This CDR3 is built from 15 residues. The record originates from a study of cytomegalovirus exposure and HLA in healthy donors. Regarding the study as a whole: A later analysis linked a missense DCLRE1C variant to TCR beta V- and J-gene trimming. In a later analysis, parvovirus B19, influenza, CMV and Epstein-Barr virus appeared linked to several top co-occurrence clusters.

The TCR originated in a woman aged 40 to 49 in good health and CMV-seropositive. The chain uses TRBV7-9 and TRBJ2-7, with 12 bases aligning to TRBD2. Sequencing input: PBMCs. The CDR3 DNA sequence: TGTGCCAGCAGTTCCAGACTAGCGGGGGCATACGAGCAGTACTTC. Its translation is CASSSRLAGAYEQYF.